The clone carrying this T cell receptor (delta chain) was counted a few times. One end of the junction varies from germline; a read error may be responsible. The V gene's germline CDR1 is GEAIGNYY and CDR2 EKD. The CDR3 has 21 residues. These data originate in a study of gamma-delta chains in newborns, infants, children. TCRdb used CATT to re-call clones from the reads. Counted here are about 2,300 delta-chain clones, 6.5% to 8.5% occurring once; the ten biggest clones make up 13%. The TCR comes from a child who was a newborn, infant or young child, either healthy, febrile or measles-vaccinated (not recorded which). The specimen sequenced was blood. The chain combines TRDV2 with TRDJ3, with 13 bases aligning to TRDD3. This chain's CDR3 is CACDPIPGTGGYGEGTRKMFF. The CDR3, as DNA: TGTGCCTGTGATCCCATTCCAGGTACTGGGGGATACGGAGAGGGGACCCGAAAGATGTTTTTC.